This TCR beta chain was sequenced in a study of T-cell memory formation after mild COVID-19. The CDR3 has 15 residues. The germline V gene has CDR1 SGDLS and CDR2 YYNGEE. The V gene lost 4 bases and the J gene lost 0 bases, with 11 bases spanning the gap. This clonotype was detected ten times or more. A single record per CDR3 protein comes from TCRdb applying MiXCR to the 5' RACE reads. This repertoire shows over 120,000 distinct CDR3 sequences, 6% to 6.5% found once; its top ten account for just over 2%. The chain is built from TRBV9 and TRBJ2-1, with D maybe TRBD2 (5 bases). This sequence was found in an adult woman who had mild COVID-19 (a few samples of this study predate the infection). Cell type and time point are not known. Input material: PBMCs or a T cell subset sorted from them (not recorded which). CDR3 sequence: CASSPRGNSYNEQFF. CDR3 bases: TGTGCCAGCAGCCCCCGGGGAAACTCCTACAATGAGCAGTTCTTC.